The rows below give T cell receptor beta chains drawn from one sample of a study of cytomegalovirus exposure and HLA in healthy donors. This table comes from immunoSEQ multiplex PCR, and its TCRdb copy is limited to in-frame clones, with some not included. The top ten hold 2.5% to 3.5% of the sample, which has over 150,000 clones, 60% to 85% seen once. The sample taken for sequencing was PBMCs. Receptors were obtained from a woman aged 50 to 60 in good health and CMV-seropositive. The CDR3 runs from the conserved cysteine through the conserved F or W. D genes are given only for firm matches. A row's size may be missing; if present it is once, few, many or a size class.

len	abundance	v_gene	j_gene	d_gene	CDR3aa	CDR3nt
13	-	TRBV29-1	TRBJ2-2	TRBD1	CSVPDRTAGELFF	TGCAGCGTTCCGGACAGGACTGCCGGGGAGCTGTTTTTT
16	few	TRBV7-8	TRBJ1-5	-	CASSLASRGGNQPQHF	TGTGCCAGCAGCTTAGCGTCCCGAGGGGGTAATCAGCCCCAGCATTTT
13	-	TRBV28	TRBJ2-5	TRBD2	CASGAGGQETQYF	TGTGCCAGCGGGGCGGGGGGCCAAGAGACCCAGTACTTC
14	-	TRBV18	TRBJ2-7	-	CASSPPESGYEQYF	TGTGCCAGCTCACCACCGGAGTCCGGCTACGAGCAGTACTTC
13	once	TRBV6-5	TRBJ1-6	TRBD1	CASSNRQGPPLHF	TGTGCCAGCAGTAATCGACAGGGGCCACCCCTCCACTTT
14	-	TRBV7-9	TRBJ1-2	-	CASSSLGGGYGYTF	TGTGCCAGCAGCTCATTGGGGGGTGGGTATGGCTACACCTTC
19	-	TRBV2	TRBJ2-5	TRBD2	CASSAFAGGRAALQETQYF	TGTGCCAGCAGCGCTTTTGCGGGGGGCCGCGCCGCCCTCCAAGAGACCCAGTACTTC
12	-	TRBV5-8	TRBJ1-1	TRBD1	CASSPRQGKAFF	TGTGCCAGCAGCCCAAGACAGGGGAAAGCTTTCTTT
11	-	TRBV20-1	TRBJ2-5	-	CSALNQETQYF	TGCAGTGCTTTAAACCAAGAGACCCAGTACTTC
14	-	TRBV2	TRBJ1-2	TRBD1	CASSDTGANYGYTF	TGTGCCAGCAGTGACACAGGGGCTAACTATGGCTACACCTTC
14	few	TRBV18	TRBJ1-4	-	CASSPVGGMVKLFF	TGTGCCAGCTCACCAGTTGGAGGGATGGTAAAACTGTTTTTT
14	-	TRBV4-1	TRBJ1-4	TRBD1	CASSQRTGQEKLFF	TGCGCCAGCAGCCAACGGACAGGGCAAGAAAAACTGTTTTTT
16	once	TRBV7-2	TRBJ2-3	TRBD2	CASSQQPGLDTDTQYF	TGTGCCAGCAGCCAGCAGCCGGGACTAGACACAGATACGCAGTATTTT
13	-	TRBV19	TRBJ1-1	-	CASLNRESTEAFF	TGTGCCAGTCTCAACAGGGAGAGCACTGAAGCTTTCTTT
14	once	TRBV7-3	TRBJ2-1	TRBD2	CASSLTGGGNEQFF	TGTGCCAGCAGCTTAACTGGGGGGGGGAATGAGCAGTTCTTC
16	-	TRBV18	TRBJ2-2	-	CASSPRVVTNTGELFF	TGTGCCAGCTCACCGAGAGTGGTTACCAACACCGGGGAGCTGTTTTTT
12	-	TRBV29-1	TRBJ2-3	-	CSVEGATDTQYF	TGCAGCGTTGAAGGGGCAACCGATACGCAGTATTTT
17	-	TRBV29-1	TRBJ2-7	TRBD2	CSVAGLASGGSSYEQYF	TGCAGCGTTGCGGGGCTGGCTAGCGGGGGGTCTTCCTACGAGCAGTACTTC
14	-	TRBV25-1	TRBJ1-4	-	CASSVKGPGEKLFF	TGTGCCAGCAGTGTGAAGGGGCCGGGTGAAAAACTGTTTTTT
15	-	TRBV9	TRBJ1-1	TRBD1	CASSVEDRGNTEAFF	TGTGCCAGCAGCGTAGAAGACAGGGGAAACACTGAAGCTTTCTTT
14	few	TRBV5-6	TRBJ2-5	TRBD2	CASSLFAGGETQYF	TGTGCCAGCAGCTTGTTTGCGGGGGGAGAGACCCAGTACTTC
15	-	TRBV6-1	TRBJ1-5	TRBD1	CASSEGRQGRQPQHF	TGTGCCAGCAGTGAAGGGAGACAGGGGCGGCAGCCCCAGCATTTT
15	-	TRBV5-1	TRBJ1-2	TRBD1	CASSPGAGQNYGYTF	TGCGCCAGCAGCCCGGGGGCGGGACAGAACTATGGCTACACCTTC
18	-	TRBV10-3	TRBJ2-6	TRBD1	CAISETSGGTSGANVLTF	TGTGCCATCAGTGAGACCTCAGGGGGAACCTCTGGGGCCAACGTCCTGACTTTC